This T cell receptor (beta chain) comes out of a study of T cell repertoires in cytomegalovirus infection. Study at large: CMV epitopes in the study were HLA-C-restricted (recently identified) and HLA-B-restricted (well studied).

Note on this clonotype: Its antigen is unidentified.

V lost 10 bases and J lost 1, with 10 bases in between. The CDR3 is 13 residues long. Germline V gene sequence: CDR1 MNHNY, CDR2 SVGAGI (reference sequence). TCRdb re-derived calls from the reads in MiXCR, one entry per CDR3 protein. The table has a few hundred thousand distinct CDR3 sequences, approximately 40% seen once. Study-wide results and caveats: Carriage of CMV together with the relevant HLA was identifiable through cumulative public TCR beta family frequency.

The V gene is TRBV6-6, the J gene TRBJ2-2, with D maybe TRBD2 (6 bases). The starting material was cultured PBMCs, obtained from culture after CMV antigen stimulation. The receptor was isolated from a human donor in good health (CMV status not recorded). Some clones in this sample may be carry-over from other donors' samples. The DNA of the CDR3 is TGTGCCACCAGGAGGGGGAACACCGGGGAGCTGTTTTTT. It is translated as CATRRGNTGELFF.